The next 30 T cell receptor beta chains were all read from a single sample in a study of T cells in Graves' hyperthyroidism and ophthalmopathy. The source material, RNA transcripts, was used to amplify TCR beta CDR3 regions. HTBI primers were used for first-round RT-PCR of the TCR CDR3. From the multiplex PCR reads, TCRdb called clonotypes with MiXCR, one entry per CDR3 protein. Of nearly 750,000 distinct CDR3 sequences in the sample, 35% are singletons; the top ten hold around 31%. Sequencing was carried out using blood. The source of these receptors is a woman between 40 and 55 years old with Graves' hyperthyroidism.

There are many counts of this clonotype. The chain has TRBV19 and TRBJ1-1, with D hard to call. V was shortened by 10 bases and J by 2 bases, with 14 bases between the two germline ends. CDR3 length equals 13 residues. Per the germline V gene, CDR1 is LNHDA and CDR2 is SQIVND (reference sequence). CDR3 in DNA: TGTGCCACCACTGTAAAACTCAACACTGAAGCTTTCTTT. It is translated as CATTVKLNTEAFF. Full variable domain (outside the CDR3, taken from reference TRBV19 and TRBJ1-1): DGGITQSPKYLFRKEGQNVTLSCEQNLNHDAMYWYRQDPGQGLRLIYYSQIVNDFQKGDIAEGYSVSREKKESFPLTVTSAQKNPTAFYLCATTVKLNTEAFFGQGTRLTVV.

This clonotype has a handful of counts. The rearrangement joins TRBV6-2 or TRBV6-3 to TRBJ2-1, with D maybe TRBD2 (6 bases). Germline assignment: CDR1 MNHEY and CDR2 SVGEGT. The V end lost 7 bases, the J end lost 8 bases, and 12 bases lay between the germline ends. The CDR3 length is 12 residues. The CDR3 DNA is TGTGCCAGCAAATTCGGAGGGGATGAGCAGTTCTTC. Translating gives CASKFGGDEQFF.

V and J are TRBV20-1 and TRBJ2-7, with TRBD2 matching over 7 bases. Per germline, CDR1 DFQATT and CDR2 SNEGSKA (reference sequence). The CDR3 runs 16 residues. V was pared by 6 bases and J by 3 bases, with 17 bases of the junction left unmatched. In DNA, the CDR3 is TGCAGTGCCTCCGACTTCGAGCGGGGTACCCACTACGAGCAGTACTTC. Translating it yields CSASDFERGTHYEQYF.

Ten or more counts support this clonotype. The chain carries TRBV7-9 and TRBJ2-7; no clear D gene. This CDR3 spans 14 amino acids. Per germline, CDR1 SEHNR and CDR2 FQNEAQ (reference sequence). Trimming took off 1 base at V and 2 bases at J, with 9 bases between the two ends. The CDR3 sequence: CASSLDSYTYEQYF. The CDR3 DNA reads TGTGCCAGCAGCTTAGATAGCTACACCTACGAGCAGTACTTC.

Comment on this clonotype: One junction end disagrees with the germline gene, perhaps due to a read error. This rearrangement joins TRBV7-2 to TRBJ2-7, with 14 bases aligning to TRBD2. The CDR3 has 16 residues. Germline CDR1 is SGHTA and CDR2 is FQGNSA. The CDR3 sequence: CASSIGGTSGGYGQYF. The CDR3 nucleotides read TGTGCCAGCAGCATAGGGGGGACTAGCGGGGGATACGGGCAGTACTTC.

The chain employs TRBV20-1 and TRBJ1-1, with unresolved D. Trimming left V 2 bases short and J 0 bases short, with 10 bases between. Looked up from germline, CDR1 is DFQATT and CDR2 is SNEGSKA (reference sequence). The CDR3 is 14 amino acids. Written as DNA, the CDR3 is TGCAGTGCTAGAACGGATTATATGAACACTGAAGCTTTCTTT. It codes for CSARTDYMNTEAFF.

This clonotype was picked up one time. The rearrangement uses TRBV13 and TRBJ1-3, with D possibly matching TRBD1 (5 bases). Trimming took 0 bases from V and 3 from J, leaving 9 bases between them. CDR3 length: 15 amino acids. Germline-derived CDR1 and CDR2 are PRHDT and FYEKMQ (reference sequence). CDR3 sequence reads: CASSLGVTGGNTIYF. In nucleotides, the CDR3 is TGTGCCAGCAGCTTAGGGGTAACAGGTGGAAACACCATATATTTT. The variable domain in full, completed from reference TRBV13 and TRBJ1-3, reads AAGVIQSPRHLIKEKRETATLKCYPIPRHDTVYWYQQGPGQDPQFLISFYEKMQSDKGSIPDRFSAQQFSDYHSELNMSSLELGDSALYFCASSLGVTGGNTIYFGEGSWLTVV.

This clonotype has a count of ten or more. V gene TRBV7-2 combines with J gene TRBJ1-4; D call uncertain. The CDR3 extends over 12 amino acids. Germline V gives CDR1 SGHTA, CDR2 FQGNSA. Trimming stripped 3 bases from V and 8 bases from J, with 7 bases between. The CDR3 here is CASSFNSEKLFF. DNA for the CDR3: TGTGCCAGCAGCTTCAATTCAGAAAAACTGTTTTTT.

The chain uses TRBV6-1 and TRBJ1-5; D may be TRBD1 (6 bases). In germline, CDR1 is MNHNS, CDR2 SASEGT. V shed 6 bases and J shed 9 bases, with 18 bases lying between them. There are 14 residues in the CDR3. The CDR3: CASSRNRDLAPQHF. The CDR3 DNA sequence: TGTGCCAGCAGCCGTAACAGGGATCTGGCGCCCCAGCATTTT.

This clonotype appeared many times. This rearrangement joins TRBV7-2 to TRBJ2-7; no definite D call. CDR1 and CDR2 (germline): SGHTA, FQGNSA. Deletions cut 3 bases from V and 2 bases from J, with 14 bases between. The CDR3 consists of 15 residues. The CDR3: CASSLNFGRTYEQYF. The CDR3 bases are TGTGCCAGCAGCTTGAATTTTGGGCGAACCTACGAGCAGTACTTC.

In nucleotides, the CDR3 is TGCAGTGCTAGACGACAGGGTAACACCGGGGAGCTGTTTTTT. Amino acids: CSARRQGNTGELFF. This chain connects TRBV20-1 to TRBJ2-2, with TRBD1 identical over 7 bases. The germline V gene encodes CDR1 DFQATT and CDR2 SNEGSKA (reference sequence). The CDR3 is made up of 14 amino acids. The V gene end was trimmed by 2 bases and the J gene end by 2 bases; junction bases not matched to a gene: 2.

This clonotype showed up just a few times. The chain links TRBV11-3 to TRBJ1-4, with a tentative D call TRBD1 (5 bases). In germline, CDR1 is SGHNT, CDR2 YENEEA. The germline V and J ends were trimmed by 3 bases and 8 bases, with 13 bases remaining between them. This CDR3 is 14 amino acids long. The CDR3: CASSLGQAREKLFF. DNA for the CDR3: TGTGCCAGCAGCTTGGGGCAGGCCCGAGAAAAACTGTTTTTT.

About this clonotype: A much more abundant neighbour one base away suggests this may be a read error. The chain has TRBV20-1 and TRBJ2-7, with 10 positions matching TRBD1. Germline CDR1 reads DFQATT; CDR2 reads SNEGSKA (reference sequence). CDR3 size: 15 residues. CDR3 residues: CSAVGRDRGSYEQCF. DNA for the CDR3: TGCAGTGCCGTGGGGCGGGACAGGGGCTCCTACGAGCAGTGCTTC.

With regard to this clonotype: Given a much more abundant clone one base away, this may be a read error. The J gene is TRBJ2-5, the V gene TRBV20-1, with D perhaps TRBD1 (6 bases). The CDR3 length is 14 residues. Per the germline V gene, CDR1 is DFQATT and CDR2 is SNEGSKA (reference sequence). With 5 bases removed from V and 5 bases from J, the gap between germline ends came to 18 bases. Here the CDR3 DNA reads TGCAGTGCTTCCCGTCAGGGGTGGGAGGAGACCCAGTACTTC. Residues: CSASRQGWEETQYF.

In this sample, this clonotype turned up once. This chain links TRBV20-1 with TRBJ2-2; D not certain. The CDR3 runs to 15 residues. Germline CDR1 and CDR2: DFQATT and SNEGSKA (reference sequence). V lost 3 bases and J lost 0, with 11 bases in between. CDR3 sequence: CSARSDNSNTGELFF. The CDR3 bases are TGCAGTGCTAGGTCCGACAATTCGAACACCGGGGAGCTGTTTTTT.

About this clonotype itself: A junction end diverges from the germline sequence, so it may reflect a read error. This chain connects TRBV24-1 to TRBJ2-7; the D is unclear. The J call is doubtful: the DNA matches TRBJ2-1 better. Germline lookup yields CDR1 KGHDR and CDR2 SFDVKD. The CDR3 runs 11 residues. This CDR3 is CASSAWNEQFF. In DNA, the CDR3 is TGTGCCAGCAGTGCGTGGAATGAGCAGTTCTTC.

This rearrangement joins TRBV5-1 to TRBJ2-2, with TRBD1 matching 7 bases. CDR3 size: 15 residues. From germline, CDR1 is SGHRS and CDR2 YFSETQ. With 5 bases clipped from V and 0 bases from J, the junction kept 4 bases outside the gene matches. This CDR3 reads CASSVQGTNTGELFF. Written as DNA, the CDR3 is TGCGCCAGCAGTGTACAGGGGACGAACACCGGGGAGCTGTTTTTT.

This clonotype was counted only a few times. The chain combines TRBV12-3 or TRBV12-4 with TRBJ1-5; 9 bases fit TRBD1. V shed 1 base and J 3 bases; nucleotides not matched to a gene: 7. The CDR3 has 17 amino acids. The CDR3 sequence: CASSLERGTGPNQPQHF. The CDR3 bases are TGTGCCAGCAGTTTAGAACGGGGGACAGGGCCCAATCAGCCCCAGCATTTT.

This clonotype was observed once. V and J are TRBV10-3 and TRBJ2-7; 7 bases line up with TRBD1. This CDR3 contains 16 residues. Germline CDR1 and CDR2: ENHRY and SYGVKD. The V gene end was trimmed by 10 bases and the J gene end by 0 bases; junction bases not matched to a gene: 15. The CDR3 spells CASHRWDRPLSYEQYF. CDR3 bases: TGTGCCAGCCACAGATGGGACAGACCCCTCTCCTACGAGCAGTACTTC.

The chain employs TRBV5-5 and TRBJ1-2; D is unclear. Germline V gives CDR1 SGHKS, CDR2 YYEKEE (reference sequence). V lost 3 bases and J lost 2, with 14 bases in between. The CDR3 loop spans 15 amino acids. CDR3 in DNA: TGTGCCAGCAGCTCGCAAGCAGTTTCCAACTATGGCTACACCTTC. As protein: CASSSQAVSNYGYTF. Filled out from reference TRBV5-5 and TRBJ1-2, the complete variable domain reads DAGVTQSPTHLIKTRGQQVTLRCSPISGHKSVSWYQQVLGQGPQFIFQYYEKEERGRGNFPDRFSARQFPNYSSELNVNALLLGDSALYLCASSSQAVSNYGYTFGSGTRLTVV.

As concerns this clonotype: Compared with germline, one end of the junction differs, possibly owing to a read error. CDR3 sequence (DNA): TGTGCCACCAGCAGCTGGACGTCTGGAAACACCATGTATTTT. This gives the protein CATSSWTSGNTMYF. The chain is built from TRBV15 and TRBJ1-3; D gene uncertain. The germline V gene encodes CDR1 LNHNV and CDR2 YYDKDF (reference sequence). The CDR3 sequence is 14 residues long.

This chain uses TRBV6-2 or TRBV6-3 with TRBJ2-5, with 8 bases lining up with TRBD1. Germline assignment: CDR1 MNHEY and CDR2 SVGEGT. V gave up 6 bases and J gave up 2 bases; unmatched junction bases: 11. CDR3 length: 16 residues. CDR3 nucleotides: TGTGCCAGCAGACTCGGACAGGGCATTGGGCAAGAGACCCAGTACTTC. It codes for CASRLGQGIGQETQYF.

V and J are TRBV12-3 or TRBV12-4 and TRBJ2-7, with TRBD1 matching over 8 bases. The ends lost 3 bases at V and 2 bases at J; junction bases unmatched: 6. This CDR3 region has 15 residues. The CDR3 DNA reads TGTGCCAGCAGTTTTCACGGGACAGGTACCTACGAGCAGTACTTC. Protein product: CASSFHGTGTYEQYF.

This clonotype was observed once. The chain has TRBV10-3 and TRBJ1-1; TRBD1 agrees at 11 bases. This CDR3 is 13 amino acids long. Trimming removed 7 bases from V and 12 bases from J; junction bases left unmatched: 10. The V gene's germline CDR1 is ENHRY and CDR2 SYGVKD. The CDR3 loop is CAINTGTGGRTFF. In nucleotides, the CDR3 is TGTGCCATCAACACCGGGACAGGGGGAAGAACTTTCTTT.

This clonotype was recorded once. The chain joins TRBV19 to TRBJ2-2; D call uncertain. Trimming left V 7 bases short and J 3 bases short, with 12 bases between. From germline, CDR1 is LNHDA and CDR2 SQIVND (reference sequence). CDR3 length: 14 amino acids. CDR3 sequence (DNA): TGTGCCAGTAAAACTTCGCAGGACACCGGGGAGCTGTTTTTT. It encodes CASKTSQDTGELFF.

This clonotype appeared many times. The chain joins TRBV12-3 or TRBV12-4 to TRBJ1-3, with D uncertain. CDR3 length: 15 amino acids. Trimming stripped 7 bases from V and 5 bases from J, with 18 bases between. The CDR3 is CASNVGANPRNTIYF. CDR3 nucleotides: TGTGCCAGCAATGTCGGTGCGAATCCCAGAAACACCATATATTTT.

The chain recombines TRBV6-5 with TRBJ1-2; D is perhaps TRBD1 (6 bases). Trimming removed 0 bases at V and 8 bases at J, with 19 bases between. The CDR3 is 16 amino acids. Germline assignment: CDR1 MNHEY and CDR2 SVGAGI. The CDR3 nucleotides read TGTGCCAGCAGTTACTCGTTAGTCCTGGGGGCTAGGGGCTACACCTTC. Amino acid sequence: CASSYSLVLGARGYTF.

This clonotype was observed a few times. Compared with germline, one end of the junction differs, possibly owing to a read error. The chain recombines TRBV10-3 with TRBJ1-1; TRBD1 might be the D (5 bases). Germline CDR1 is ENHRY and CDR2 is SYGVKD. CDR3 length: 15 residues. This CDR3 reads CASSSYGHRNTEAFF. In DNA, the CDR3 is TGTGCCAGCAGTTCTTATGGACACAGGAACACTGAAGCTTTCTTT.

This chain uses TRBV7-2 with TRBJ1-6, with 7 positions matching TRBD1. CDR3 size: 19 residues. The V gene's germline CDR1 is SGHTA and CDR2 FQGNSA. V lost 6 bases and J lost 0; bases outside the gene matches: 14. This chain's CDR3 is CASSYSYGQESSYNSPLHF. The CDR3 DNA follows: TGTGCCAGCAGTTACTCGTACGGACAGGAGAGCTCCTATAATTCACCCCTCCACTTT.

CDR3 bases: TGTGCTAGTGCTCCTTCTGGGGGGCCGGGCAATCAGCCCCAGCATTTT. Translated: CASAPSGGPGNQPQHF. The rearrangement joins TRBV24-1 to TRBJ1-5; possible D gene TRBD1, 6 bases. CDR3 length equals 16 residues. Per the germline V gene, CDR1 is KGHDR and CDR2 is SFDVKD.